This T cell receptor beta chain was sequenced in a study of control samples from healthy donors and cancer patients. V lost 6 bases to trimming and J lost 9 bases, with 15 bases between them. The CDR3 contains 13 residues. Profiling relied on immunoSEQ multiplex PCR, and the TCRdb table lists in-frame clones only, not all of them. Among tens of thousands of clones listed, 65% to 80% were seen once. Material: formalin-fixed, paraffin-embedded tissue. This chain links TRBV12-3 or TRBV12-4 with TRBJ1-5; no firm D call. The source is a male donor with melanoma. CDR3 residues: CASSFQSASPQHF. Written as DNA, the CDR3 is TGTGCCAGCAGCTTCCAATCAGCCTCGCCCCAGCATTTT.